These 26 T cell receptor beta chains originate from one sample sequenced in a study of blood T cell repertoires in COVID-19. Data came from immunoSEQ multiplex PCR; TCRdb stores just in-frame clones and leaves some out. The data show some 340,000 clones, with 90% seen just once and around 3.9% held by the top ten. Material: PBMCs or T cells enriched from blood (not recorded which). These receptor sequences come from a woman in her 30s who had been exposed to COVID-19.

The J gene is TRBJ2-1, the V gene TRBV19; TRBD2 matches 9 bases. In germline, CDR1 is LNHDA, CDR2 SQIVND (reference sequence). V shed 5 bases and J 8 bases; nucleotides not matched to a gene: 10. This CDR3 has 15 amino acids. CDR3 sequence reads: CASSLRLAGFHEQFF. The CDR3, as DNA: TGTGCCAGTAGTCTCCGTCTAGCGGGGTTCCATGAGCAGTTCTTC.

On this clone itself: The same CDR3 also results from other DNA sequences found in this sample. The chain combines TRBV12-3 or TRBV12-4 with TRBJ1-1; D uncertain. V lost 3 bases and J 3 bases, leaving 8 bases between the germline ends. The CDR3 contains 13 residues. CDR3 sequence (DNA): TGTGCCAGCAGTTTTGGAGGGCACACTGAAGCTTTCTTT. Its translation is CASSFGGHTEAFF.

This clone was observed a few times. At the DNA level, this CDR3 is encoded by other sequences in the same sample as well. V and J are TRBV5-1 and TRBJ2-3, with D perhaps matching TRBD1 (6 bases). The CDR3 covers 14 residues. The V gene's germline CDR1 is SGHRS and CDR2 YFSETQ. With 3 bases removed from V and 0 bases from J, the gap between germline ends came to 8 bases. The CDR3 is CASSSGQSTDTQYF. CDR3 coding DNA: TGCGCCAGCAGCTCAGGACAGAGCACAGATACGCAGTATTTT.

This sequence joins TRBV5-8 and TRBJ1-2; 7 positions match TRBD1. Germline V CDR1 and CDR2: SGHTS, YDEGEE. V was pared by 2 bases and J by 4 bases, with 5 bases of the junction left unmatched. The CDR3 spans 14 residues. CDR3 nucleotides: TGTGCCAGCAGCTTAGAGGACAGGACCTATGGCTACACCTTC. Its translation is CASSLEDRTYGYTF.

V is TRBV29-1 and J is TRBJ1-1; no definite D call. The CDR3 loop spans 14 amino acids. Germline-derived CDR1 and CDR2 are SQVTM and ANQGSEA. The ends were cut back, 7 bases at V and 0 bases at J, with 15 bases in the middle. The CDR3: CSACTGGLNTEAFF. CDR3 bases: TGCAGCGCCTGTACGGGAGGCTTGAACACTGAAGCTTTCTTT.

The genes are TRBV3-1 (or the pseudogene TRBV3-2) and TRBJ2-5; D gene uncertain. This CDR3 spans 12 amino acids. CDR1 and CDR2 from the germline V gene are LGHDT and YNNKEL (reference sequence). Trimming took 1 base from V and 5 from J, leaving 5 bases between them. The CDR3 region has the DNA TGTGCCAGCAGCCAAGTCGTGGAGACCCAGTACTTC. Its protein product is CASSQVVETQYF.

J is TRBJ2-5 and V is TRBV18; 7 positions match TRBD2. The V gene end was trimmed by 3 bases and the J gene end by 5 bases; junction bases not matched to a gene: 3. Germline V gene lookup returns CDR1 KGHSH and CDR2 LQKENI. The CDR3 spans 13 residues. CDR3 in amino acids: CASSPTSTETQYF. The CDR3 nucleotides read TGTGCCAGCTCACCGACTAGCACCGAGACCCAGTACTTC.

The chain is built from TRBV6-5 and TRBJ2-1, with 14 positions matching TRBD2. Trimming removed 4 bases from V and 10 bases from J; junction bases left unmatched: 6. The CDR3 length is 15 residues. The V gene's germline CDR1 is MNHEY and CDR2 SVGAGI. CDR3 loop: CASSLRLAGGLEQFF. DNA for the CDR3: TGTGCCAGCAGTTTGCGACTAGCGGGGGGGCTCGAGCAGTTCTTC.

The chain carries TRBV7-2 and TRBJ1-2; no firm D call. Trimming left V 5 bases short and J 1 base short, with 20 bases between. In germline, CDR1 is SGHTA, CDR2 FQGNSA. There are 17 residues in the CDR3. Here the CDR3 reads CASSPRRGRVFNYGYTF. The CDR3 coding sequence is TGTGCCAGCAGCCCCCGCCGCGGCCGCGTCTTTAACTATGGCTACACCTTC.

The chain carries TRBV7-9 and TRBJ2-7, with 7 nucleotides matching TRBD2. Germline CDR1 and CDR2: SEHNR and FQNEAQ (reference sequence). CDR3 size: 15 residues. The J segment lost 1 base and the V segment lost 2 bases, leaving 5 bases of the junction unmatched. CDR3 region: CASSLSGVGSYEQYF. The CDR3 DNA follows: TGTGCCAGCAGCTTAAGCGGGGTGGGGTCCTACGAGCAGTACTTC.

The sample holds one count of this clone. The chain carries TRBV11-2 and TRBJ1-6, with 8 bases lining up with TRBD1. The CDR3 covers 14 residues. With 5 bases clipped from V and 7 bases from J, the junction kept 4 bases outside the gene matches. Per the germline V gene, CDR1 is SGHAT and CDR2 is FQNNGV. DNA for the CDR3: TGTGCCAGCAGCCGGGACAGGTCGAATTCACCCCTCCACTTT. Translated, it gives CASSRDRSNSPLHF.

The chain is built from TRBV7-6 and TRBJ1-1, with D hard to call. V gave up 5 bases and J gave up 0 bases, with 10 bases separating them. Germline V gene sequence: CDR1 SGHVS, CDR2 FNYEAQ. This CDR3 is built from 14 residues. The CDR3 region has the DNA TGTGCCAGCAGCGCGCATGACATGAACACTGAAGCTTTCTTT. Translation: CASSAHDMNTEAFF.

Note on this clone: Other DNA sequences in the same sample also yield this CDR3. The J gene is TRBJ2-7, the V gene TRBV3-1 (or the pseudogene TRBV3-2); TRBD2 is a possible D gene (6 bases). Germline loops: CDR1 LGHDT, CDR2 YNNKEL (reference sequence). The CDR3 contains 14 residues. The V and J ends lost 4 bases and 2 bases respectively, with 12 bases between them. CDR3 sequence: CASSPGGGTYEQYF. For the CDR3, the DNA is TGTGCCAGCAGCCCCGGTGGCGGGACCTACGAGCAGTACTTC.

The chain has TRBV29-1 and TRBJ2-3; possibly TRBD1 for D (5 bases). Germline V gene sequence: CDR1 SQVTM, CDR2 ANQGSEA. Trimming cost V 5 bases and J 6 bases, with 21 bases left between them. This CDR3 is 15 amino acids long. The CDR3 region is CSVNGHDRSFDTQYF. Written as DNA, the CDR3 is TGCAGCGTTAATGGCCACGACAGATCGTTCGATACGCAGTATTTT.

The table lists this clone with a count of one. V and J are TRBV7-8 and TRBJ1-1; D perhaps matches TRBD1 (5 bases). Germline CDR1 is SGHVS and CDR2 is FQNEAQ. There are 15 residues in the CDR3. Trimming took 5 bases from V and 3 from J, leaving 16 bases between them. Written as DNA, the CDR3 is TGTGCCAGCAGCATTCACCCAGGGTTAGACACTGAAGCTTTCTTT. Translating gives CASSIHPGLDTEAFF.

The chain couples TRBV11-2 to TRBJ2-5, with TRBD2 matching over 9 bases. The CDR3 consists of 17 residues. The germline V gene has CDR1 SGHAT and CDR2 FQNNGV. V was clipped by 4 bases and J by 7 bases; unmatched bases: 16. The CDR3 loop reads CASSSGGSGGAIRTQYF. The CDR3 DNA reads as TGTGCCAGCAGCTCTGGGGGTAGCGGGGGAGCTATAAGGACCCAGTACTTC.

This clone was observed at least ten times. The chain employs TRBV19 and TRBJ2-7, with TRBD2 matching 7 bases. The CDR3 is made up of 11 amino acids. Per the germline V gene, CDR1 is LNHDA and CDR2 is SQIVND (reference sequence). Losses at the gene ends were 4 bases for V and 7 bases for J; bases not matched to a gene: 1. CDR3 sequence: CASSRAGEQYF. Written as DNA, the CDR3 is TGTGCCAGTAGTAGAGCGGGGGAGCAGTACTTC.

The V call is TRBV27, the J call TRBJ2-7; no definite D call. Trimming removed 3 bases from V and 1 base from J, with 13 bases in between. In germline, CDR1 is MNHEY, CDR2 SMNVEV (reference sequence). The CDR3 is 15 residues long. This CDR3 reads CASSFSAGASYEQYF. The CDR3 DNA reads as TGTGCCAGCAGTTTTTCGGCAGGCGCATCCTACGAGCAGTACTTC.

Comments on this clone: In the same sample, other DNA sequences code for this CDR3. This sequence joins TRBV18 and TRBJ2-7; D gene uncertain. Germline loops: CDR1 KGHSH, CDR2 LQKENI. Deletions cut 0 bases from V and 3 bases from J, with 6 bases between. The CDR3 is 13 residues long. CDR3 in DNA: TGTGCCAGCTCACCACCCGGAGTCTACGAGCAGTACTTC. Its translation is CASSPPGVYEQYF. The full variable domain, with the rest looked up from reference TRBV18 and TRBJ2-7, is NAGVMQNPRHLVRRRGQEARLRCSPMKGHSHVYWYRQLPEEGLKFMVYLQKENIIDESGMPKERFSAEFPKEGPSILRIQQVVRGDSAAYFCASSPPGVYEQYFGPGTRLTVT.

The genes are TRBV11-2 and TRBJ1-4; 9 bases match TRBD1. Germline CDR1 reads SGHAT; CDR2 reads FQNNGV. There are 14 residues in the CDR3. Trimming at V came to 5 bases and at J to 8 bases, leaving 6 bases not matched to a gene. CDR3 residues: CASSHRTGEEKLFF. CDR3 nucleotides: TGTGCCAGCAGCCACCGGACAGGGGAAGAAAAACTGTTTTTT.

This chain connects TRBV18 to TRBJ1-2; D is ambiguous. This CDR3 is built from 18 residues. Germline assignment: CDR1 KGHSH and CDR2 LQKENI. The V end was cut by 0 bases, the J end by 0 bases, with 17 bases between. CDR3 residues: CASSPPRGNQYSNYGYTF. Here the CDR3 DNA reads TGTGCCAGCTCACCACCGCGGGGAAATCAATACTCTAACTATGGCTACACCTTC.

Of note for this clone: The same CDR3 is also encoded by other DNA sequences in this sample. The chain carries TRBV6-5 and TRBJ2-5; 10 bases are a match to TRBD1. Germline values: CDR1 MNHEY, CDR2 SVGAGI. The CDR3 spans 15 residues. The V segment lost 2 bases and the J segment 1 base; nucleotides outside the gene matches: 1. The CDR3: CASSYRTGGQETQYF. In DNA form, the CDR3 reads TGTGCCAGCAGTTACAGGACAGGGGGCCAAGAGACCCAGTACTTC.

The chain uses TRBV18 and TRBJ1-4; D is unresolved. In germline, CDR1 is KGHSH, CDR2 LQKENI. The CDR3 spans 14 residues. V dropped 0 bases and J dropped 7 bases, with 9 bases sitting between them. This chain's CDR3 is CASSPPEGSEKLFF. CDR3 in DNA: TGTGCCAGCTCACCACCCGAAGGGAGTGAAAAACTGTTTTTT.

This chain links TRBV4-3 with TRBJ1-2, with D unresolved. CDR3 length equals 14 residues. V was pared by 4 bases and J by 7 bases, with 16 bases between. Germline V gene sequence: CDR1 LGHNA, CDR2 YSLEER. DNA of the CDR3: TGCGCCAGCAGCCCCGGAACGGGATGGGGTGGCTACACCTTC. Translated, it gives CASSPGTGWGGYTF.

Here the CDR3 reads CASSQDRGEVYTEAFF. The CDR3 DNA sequence: TGTGCCAGCAGCCAAGATCGCGGGGAAGTTTACACTGAAGCTTTCTTT. This sequence joins TRBV14 and TRBJ1-1; D unclear. The CDR3 has 16 amino acids. Trimming shortened V by 0 bases and J by 3 bases, and 14 bases separated the two germline ends. Germline V lookup: CDR1 SGHDN, CDR2 FVKESK.

The rearrangement uses TRBV27 and TRBJ1-2; the match to TRBD1 covers 7 bases. Trimming removed 5 bases from V and 5 bases from J; junction bases left unmatched: 8. The CDR3 sequence is 14 residues long. CDR1 is MNHEY and CDR2 is SMNVEV in the germline V gene (reference sequence). The CDR3 is CASSLDRETYGYTF. In DNA form, the CDR3 reads TGTGCCAGCAGTCTTGACAGGGAGACATATGGCTACACCTTC.